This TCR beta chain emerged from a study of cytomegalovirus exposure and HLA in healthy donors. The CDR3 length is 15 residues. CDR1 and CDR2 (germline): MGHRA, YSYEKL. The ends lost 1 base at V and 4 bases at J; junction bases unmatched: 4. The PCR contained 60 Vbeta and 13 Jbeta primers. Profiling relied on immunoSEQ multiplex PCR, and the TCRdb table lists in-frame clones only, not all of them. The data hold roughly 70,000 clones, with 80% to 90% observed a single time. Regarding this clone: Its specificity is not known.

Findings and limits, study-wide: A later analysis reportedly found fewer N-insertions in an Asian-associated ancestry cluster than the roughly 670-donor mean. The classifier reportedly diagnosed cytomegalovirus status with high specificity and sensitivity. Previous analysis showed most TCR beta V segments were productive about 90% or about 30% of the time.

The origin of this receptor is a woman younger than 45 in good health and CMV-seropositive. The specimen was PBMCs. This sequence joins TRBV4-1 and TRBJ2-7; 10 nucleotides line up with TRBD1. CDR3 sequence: CASSQVRTGGYEQYF. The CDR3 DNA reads TGCGCCAGCAGCCAAGTAAGGACAGGGGGTTACGAGCAGTACTTC.